This TCR beta chain was sequenced during a study of T cell changes during pregnancy in multiple sclerosis. Germline lookup yields CDR1 GTSNPN and CDR2 SVGIG (reference sequence). The CDR3 length is 11 residues. Comment on this clone: One junction end disagrees with the germline gene, perhaps due to a read error.

The table came from immunoSEQ multiplex PCR; TCRdb's copy has only in-frame clones and leaves some out. The table includes more than 65,000 clones, about 89% detected once. The chain uses TRBV30 and TRBJ1-3, with a tentative D call TRBD1 (6 bases). This specimen consisted of peripheral blood, obtained in the first trimester of pregnancy. The source is a female donor with multiple sclerosis, enrolled in a pregnancy study. The DNA for the CDR3 is TGTGCCTGGAGTGTACTCCGCGACAGGCATTTT. Protein: CAWSVLRDRHF.